This T cell receptor (beta chain) is drawn from a study of identical twins. Findings and caveats of the study: The study found weaker excess twin sharing in beta out-of-frame sequences. Cross-sectional statistical analysis was relied on for the conclusions, without the same donors being followed.

V shed 6 bases and J 1 base; nucleotides not matched to a gene: 4. The CDR3 spans 14 residues. TCRdb re-called the 5' RACE reads through MiXCR, storing one row per CDR3 protein. The repertoire includes fewer than 250,000 distinct CDR3 sequences, more than 6.5% of them detected once, and less than 2% sits in the top ten. This clonotype was observed many times. Its specificity is unknown. The same specimen was also included in a second study, on yellow fever vaccine responses in identical twins.

The chain joins TRBV12-3 or TRBV12-4 to TRBJ2-5, with TRBD2 matching over 8 bases. The receptor comes from a woman aged 18-29 years in good health. The sample comprised memory (CD45RO+) T cells sorted from blood. CDR3 coding DNA: TGTGCCAGCAGGCGCGGGGGGTCCCAAGAGACCCAGTACTTC. Amino acids: CASRRGGSQETQYF.